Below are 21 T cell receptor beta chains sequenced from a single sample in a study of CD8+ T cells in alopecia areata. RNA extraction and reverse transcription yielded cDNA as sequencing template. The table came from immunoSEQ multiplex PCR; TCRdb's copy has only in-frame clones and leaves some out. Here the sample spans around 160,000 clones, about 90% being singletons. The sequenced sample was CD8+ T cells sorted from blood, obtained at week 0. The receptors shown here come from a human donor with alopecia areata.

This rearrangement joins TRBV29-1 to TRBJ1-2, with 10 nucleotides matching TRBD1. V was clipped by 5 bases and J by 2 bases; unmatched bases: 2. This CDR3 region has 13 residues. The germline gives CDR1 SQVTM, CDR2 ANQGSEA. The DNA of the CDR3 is TGCAGCGTTCCGGGACAGGGGAACTATGGCTACACCTTC. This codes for CSVPGQGNYGYTF.

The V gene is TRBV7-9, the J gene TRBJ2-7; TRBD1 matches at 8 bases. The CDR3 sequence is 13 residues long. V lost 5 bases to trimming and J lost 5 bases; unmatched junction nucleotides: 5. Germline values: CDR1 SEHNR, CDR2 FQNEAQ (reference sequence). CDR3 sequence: CASSPDRGHEQYF. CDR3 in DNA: TGTGCCAGCAGCCCCGACAGGGGCCACGAGCAGTACTTC.

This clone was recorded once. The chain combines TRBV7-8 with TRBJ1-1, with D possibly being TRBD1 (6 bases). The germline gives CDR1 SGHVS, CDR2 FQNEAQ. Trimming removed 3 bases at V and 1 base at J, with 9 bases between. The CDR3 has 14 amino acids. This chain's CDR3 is CASSFGTTNTEAFF. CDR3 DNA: TGTGCCAGCAGCTTTGGGACAACGAACACTGAAGCTTTCTTT.

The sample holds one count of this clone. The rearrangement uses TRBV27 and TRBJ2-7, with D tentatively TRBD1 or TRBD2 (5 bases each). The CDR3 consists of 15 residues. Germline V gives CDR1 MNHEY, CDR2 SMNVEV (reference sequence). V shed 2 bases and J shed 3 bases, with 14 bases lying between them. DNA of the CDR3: TGTGCCAGCAGTTTACCCGGGGCAGCGGACTACGAGCAGTACTTC. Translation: CASSLPGAADYEQYF.

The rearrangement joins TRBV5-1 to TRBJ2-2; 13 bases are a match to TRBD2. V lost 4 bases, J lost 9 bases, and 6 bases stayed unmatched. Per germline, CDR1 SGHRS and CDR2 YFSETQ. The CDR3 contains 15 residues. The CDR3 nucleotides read TGCGCCAGCAGCGAGGGGACTAGCGGGGCCCGGGAGCTGTTTTTT. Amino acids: CASSEGTSGARELFF.

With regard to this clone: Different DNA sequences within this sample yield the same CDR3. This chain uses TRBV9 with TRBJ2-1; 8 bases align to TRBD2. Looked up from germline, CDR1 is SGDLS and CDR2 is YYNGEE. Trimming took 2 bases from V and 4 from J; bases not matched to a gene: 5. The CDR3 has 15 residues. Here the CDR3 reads CASSVGGGIYNEQFF. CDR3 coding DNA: TGTGCCAGCAGCGTGGGCGGGGGGATTTACAATGAGCAGTTCTTC.

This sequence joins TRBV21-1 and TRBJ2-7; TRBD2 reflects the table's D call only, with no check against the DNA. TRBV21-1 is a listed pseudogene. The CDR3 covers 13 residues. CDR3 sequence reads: CASSNFRGYEQYF. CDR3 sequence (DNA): TGTGCCAGCAGCAACTTTCGGGGCTACGAGCAGTACTTC.

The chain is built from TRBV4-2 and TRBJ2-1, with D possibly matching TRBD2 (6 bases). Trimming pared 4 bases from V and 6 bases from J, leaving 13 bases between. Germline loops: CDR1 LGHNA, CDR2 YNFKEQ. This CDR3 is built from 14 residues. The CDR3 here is CASSPWGESNEQFF. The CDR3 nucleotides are TGTGCCAGCAGCCCCTGGGGGGAATCCAATGAGCAGTTCTTC.

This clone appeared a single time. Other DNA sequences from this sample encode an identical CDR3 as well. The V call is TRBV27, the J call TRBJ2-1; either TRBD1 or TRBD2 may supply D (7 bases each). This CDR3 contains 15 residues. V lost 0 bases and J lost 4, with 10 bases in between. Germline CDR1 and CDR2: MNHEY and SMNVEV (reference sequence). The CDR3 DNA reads TGTGCCAGCAGTTTATCCAGGGGGGGATACAATGAGCAGTTCTTC. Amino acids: CASSLSRGGYNEQFF.

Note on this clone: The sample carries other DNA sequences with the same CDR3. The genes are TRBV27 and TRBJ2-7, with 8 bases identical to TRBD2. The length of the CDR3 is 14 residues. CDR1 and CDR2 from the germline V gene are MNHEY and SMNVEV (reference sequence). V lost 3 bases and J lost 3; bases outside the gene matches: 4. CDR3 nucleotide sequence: TGTGCCAGCAGTTTGGGGGCGGGAGGCTACGAGCAGTACTTC. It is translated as CASSLGAGGYEQYF.

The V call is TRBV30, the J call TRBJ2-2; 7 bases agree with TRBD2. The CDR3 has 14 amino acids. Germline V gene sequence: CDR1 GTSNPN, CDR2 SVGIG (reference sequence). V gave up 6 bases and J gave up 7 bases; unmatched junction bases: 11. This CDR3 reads CACLGAWEGGELFF. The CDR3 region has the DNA TGTGCCTGCCTCGGGGCGTGGGAGGGCGGGGAGCTGTTTTTT.

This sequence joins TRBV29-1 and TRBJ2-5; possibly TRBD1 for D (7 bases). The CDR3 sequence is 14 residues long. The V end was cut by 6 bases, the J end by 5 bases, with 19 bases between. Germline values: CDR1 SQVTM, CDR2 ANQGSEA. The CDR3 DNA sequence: TGCAGCGTAATCGGGACAGCGGCGGGGGAGACCCAGTACTTC. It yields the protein CSVIGTAAGETQYF.

The chain's CDR3 is CASSIGASNYGYTF. The CDR3 coding sequence is TGTGCCAGTAGTATCGGAGCATCTAACTATGGCTACACCTTC. The chain uses TRBV19 and TRBJ1-2; D call uncertain. V was pared by 3 bases and J by 0 bases, with 8 bases between. Germline values: CDR1 LNHDA, CDR2 SQIVND (reference sequence). The CDR3 runs 14 residues.

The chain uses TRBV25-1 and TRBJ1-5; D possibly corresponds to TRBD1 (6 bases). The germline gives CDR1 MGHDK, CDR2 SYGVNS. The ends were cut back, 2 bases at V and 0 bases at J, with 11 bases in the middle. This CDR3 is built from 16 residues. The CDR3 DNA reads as TGTGCCAGCAGTGAACCAGGGGACTATAGCAATCAGCCCCAGCATTTT. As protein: CASSEPGDYSNQPQHF.

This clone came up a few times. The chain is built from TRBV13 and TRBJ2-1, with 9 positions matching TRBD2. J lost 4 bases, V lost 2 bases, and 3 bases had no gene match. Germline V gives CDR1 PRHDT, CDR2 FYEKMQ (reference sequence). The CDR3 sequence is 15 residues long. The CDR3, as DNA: TGTGCCAGCAGCTTAACGACTAGCGGTTACAATGAGCAGTTCTTC. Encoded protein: CASSLTTSGYNEQFF. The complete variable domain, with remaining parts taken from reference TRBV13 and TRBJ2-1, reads AAGVIQSPRHLIKEKRETATLKCYPIPRHDTVYWYQQGPGQDPQFLISFYEKMQSDKGSIPDRFSAQQFSDYHSELNMSSLELGDSALYFCASSLTTSGYNEQFFGPGTRLTVL.

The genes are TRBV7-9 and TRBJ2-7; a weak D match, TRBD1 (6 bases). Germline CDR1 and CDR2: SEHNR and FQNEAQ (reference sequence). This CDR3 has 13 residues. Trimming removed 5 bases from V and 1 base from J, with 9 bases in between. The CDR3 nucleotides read TGTGCCAGCAGCAACGGACAGTCCTACGAGCAGTACTTC. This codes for CASSNGQSYEQYF.

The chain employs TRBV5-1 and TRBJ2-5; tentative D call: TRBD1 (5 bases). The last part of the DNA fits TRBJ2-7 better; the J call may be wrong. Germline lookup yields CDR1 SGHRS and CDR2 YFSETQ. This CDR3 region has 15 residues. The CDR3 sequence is CASSSFRQPAYEQYF. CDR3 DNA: TGCGCCAGCAGCTCTTTCCGACAGCCCGCCTACGAGCAGTACTTC.

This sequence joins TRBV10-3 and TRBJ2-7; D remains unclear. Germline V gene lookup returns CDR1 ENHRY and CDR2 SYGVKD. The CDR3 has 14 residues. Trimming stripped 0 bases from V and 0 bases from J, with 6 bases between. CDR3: CAISESDVSYEQYF. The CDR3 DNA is TGTGCCATCAGTGAGTCGGACGTCTCCTACGAGCAGTACTTC.

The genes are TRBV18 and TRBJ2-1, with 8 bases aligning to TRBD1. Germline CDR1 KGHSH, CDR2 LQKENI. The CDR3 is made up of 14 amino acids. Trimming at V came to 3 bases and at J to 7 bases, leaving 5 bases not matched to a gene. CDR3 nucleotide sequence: TGTGCCAGCTCACCTGGGACAGGTGGTAATGAGCAGTTCTTC. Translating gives CASSPGTGGNEQFF.

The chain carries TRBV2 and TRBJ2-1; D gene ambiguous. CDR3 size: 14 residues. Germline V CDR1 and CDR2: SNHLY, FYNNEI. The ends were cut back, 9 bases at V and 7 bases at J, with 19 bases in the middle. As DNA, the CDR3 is TGTGCCAGTATTAGGAAGCCCGGCCTGAATGAGCAGTTCTTC. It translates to CASIRKPGLNEQFF.

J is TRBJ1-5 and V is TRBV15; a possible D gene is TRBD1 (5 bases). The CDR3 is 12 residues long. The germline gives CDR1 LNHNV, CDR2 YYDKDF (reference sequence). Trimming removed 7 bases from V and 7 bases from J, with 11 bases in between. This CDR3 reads CATKEGRQPQHF. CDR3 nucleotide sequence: TGTGCCACCAAGGAGGGGCGACAGCCCCAGCATTTT. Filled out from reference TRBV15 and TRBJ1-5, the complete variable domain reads DAMVIQNPRYQVTQFGKPVTLSCSQTLNHNVMYWYQQKSSQAPKLLFHYYDKDFNNEADTPDNFQSRRPNTSFCFLDIRSPGLGDTAMYLCATKEGRQPQHFGDGTRLSIL.